This TCR beta chain derives from a study of identifying expanded T cells in peripheral blood. The data were produced by immunoSEQ multiplex PCR, yet TCRdb's version contains in-frame clones alone and is incomplete. Of around 85,000 clones in the sample, 89% were seen once. Concerning this clone itself: Its antigen is as yet unknown.

Collection occurred without any documented infections or immune events in donors. The CDR3 covers 16 residues. With V trimmed by 0 bases and J by 4 bases, 6 bases remained unmatched. Germline-derived CDR1 and CDR2 are SGHTS and YDEGEE. Study-level findings and limits: Variance in clone template counts between approximately 2-week samples significantly increased with total template count across all healthy donors. Approximately 1.2 clones differed between technical replicates, versus approximately 17 and 20 over time.

The chain carries TRBV5-8 and TRBJ2-3; the match to TRBD2 covers 9 bases. This TCR was sampled from a person between 18 and 75 years old in good health. The sequenced sample consisted of blood. The CDR3 DNA follows: TGTGCCAGCAGCTTGGGTAGCGGGGGTCCCCCAGATACGCAGTATTTT. Translated: CASSLGSGGPPDTQYF.